This TCR beta chain comes out of a study of blood T cell repertoires in COVID-19. Turning to the study itself: Some COVID-19 samples were acute and others convalescent; all came from the United States, Italy and Spain. PBMCs, B-cell-depleted T cells, or T cells provided the cDNA or gDNA that made up the material.

V was cut by 4 bases and J by 2 bases, with 14 bases left in between. This CDR3 comprises 14 residues. Germline CDR1 is SQVTM and CDR2 is ANQGSEA. How the authors handled the data: Amplification of reference gene primers was used by the study to estimate nucleated cell counts. Method: immunoSEQ multiplex PCR; TCRdb's copy keeps in-frame clones and lacks some. That table supplies the V and J calls and clone size; D and trimming were determined from the DNA. Of fewer than 350,000 clones in the sample, about 89% are singletons; the top ten hold approximately 7.8%. The sample comprised peripheral blood. The receptor's source is a woman aged 50 to 65 who had recovered from COVID-19. The chain combines TRBV29-1 with TRBJ2-5, with D maybe TRBD1 (5 bases). Written as DNA, the CDR3 is TGCAGCGTTGCCCGTCGCCAGGGACAAGAGACCCAGTACTTC. Amino acid sequence: CSVARRQGQETQYF.